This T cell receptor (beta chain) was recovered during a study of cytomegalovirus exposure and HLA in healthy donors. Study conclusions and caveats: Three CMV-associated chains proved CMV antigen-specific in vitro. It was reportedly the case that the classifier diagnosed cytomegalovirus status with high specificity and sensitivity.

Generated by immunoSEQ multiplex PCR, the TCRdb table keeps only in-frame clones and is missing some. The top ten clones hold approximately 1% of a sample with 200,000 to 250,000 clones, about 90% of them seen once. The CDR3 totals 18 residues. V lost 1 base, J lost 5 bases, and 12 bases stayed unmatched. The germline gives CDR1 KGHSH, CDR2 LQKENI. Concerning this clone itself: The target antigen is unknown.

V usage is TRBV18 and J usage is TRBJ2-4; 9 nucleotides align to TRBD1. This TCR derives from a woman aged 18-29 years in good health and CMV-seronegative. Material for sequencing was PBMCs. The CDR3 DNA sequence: TGTGCCAGCTCACCACGGGACAGGGTATTTAGTAAGCAAAACATTCAGTACTTC. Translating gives CASSPRDRVFSKQNIQYF.